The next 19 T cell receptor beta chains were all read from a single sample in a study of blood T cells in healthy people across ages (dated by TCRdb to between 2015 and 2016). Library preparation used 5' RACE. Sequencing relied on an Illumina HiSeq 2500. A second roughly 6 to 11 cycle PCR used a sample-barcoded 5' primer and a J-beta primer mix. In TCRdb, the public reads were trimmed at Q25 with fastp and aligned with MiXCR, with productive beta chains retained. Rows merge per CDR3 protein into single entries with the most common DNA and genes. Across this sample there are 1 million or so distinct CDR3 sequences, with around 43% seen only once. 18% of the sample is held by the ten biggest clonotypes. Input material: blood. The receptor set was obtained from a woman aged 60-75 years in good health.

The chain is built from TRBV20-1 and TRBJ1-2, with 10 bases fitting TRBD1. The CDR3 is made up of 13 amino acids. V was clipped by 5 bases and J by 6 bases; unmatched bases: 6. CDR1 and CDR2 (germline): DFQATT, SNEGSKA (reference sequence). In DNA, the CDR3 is TGCAGTGCTGGGGCCGGGACAGGGGATGGCTACACCTTC. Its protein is CSAGAGTGDGYTF.

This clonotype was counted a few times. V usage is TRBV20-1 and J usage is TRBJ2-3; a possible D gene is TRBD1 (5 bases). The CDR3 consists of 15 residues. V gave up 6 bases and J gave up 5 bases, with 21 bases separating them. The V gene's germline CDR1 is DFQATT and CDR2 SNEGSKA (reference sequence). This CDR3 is CSASPTGFGGDTQYF. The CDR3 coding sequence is TGCAGTGCCAGCCCCACAGGATTCGGTGGAGATACGCAGTATTTT.

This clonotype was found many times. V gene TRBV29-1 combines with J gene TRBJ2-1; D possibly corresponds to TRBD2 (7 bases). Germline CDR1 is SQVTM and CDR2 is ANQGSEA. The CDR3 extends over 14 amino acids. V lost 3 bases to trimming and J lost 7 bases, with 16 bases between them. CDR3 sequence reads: CSVEEGGIGNEQFF. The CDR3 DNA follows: TGCAGCGTTGAGGAGGGGGGGATCGGTAATGAGCAGTTCTTC.

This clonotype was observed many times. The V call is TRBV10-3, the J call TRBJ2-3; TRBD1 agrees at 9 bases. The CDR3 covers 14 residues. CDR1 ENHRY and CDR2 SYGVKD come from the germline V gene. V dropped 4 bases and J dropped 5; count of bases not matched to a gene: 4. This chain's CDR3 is CAISGQGGVDTQYF. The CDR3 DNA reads TGTGCCATCAGTGGACAGGGGGGTGTAGATACGCAGTATTTT.

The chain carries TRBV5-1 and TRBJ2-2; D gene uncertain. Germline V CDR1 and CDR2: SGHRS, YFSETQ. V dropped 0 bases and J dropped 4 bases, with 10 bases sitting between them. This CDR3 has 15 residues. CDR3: CASSLDLDITGELFF. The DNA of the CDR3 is TGCGCCAGCAGCTTGGATCTGGATATCACCGGGGAGCTGTTTTTT.

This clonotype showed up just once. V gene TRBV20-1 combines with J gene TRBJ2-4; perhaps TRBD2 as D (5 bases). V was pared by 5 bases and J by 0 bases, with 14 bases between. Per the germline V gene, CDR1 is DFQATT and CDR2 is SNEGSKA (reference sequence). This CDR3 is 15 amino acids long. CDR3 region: CSAYRGGLAKNIQYF. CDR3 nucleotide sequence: TGCAGTGCTTACCGCGGCGGGCTAGCCAAAAACATTCAGTACTTC.

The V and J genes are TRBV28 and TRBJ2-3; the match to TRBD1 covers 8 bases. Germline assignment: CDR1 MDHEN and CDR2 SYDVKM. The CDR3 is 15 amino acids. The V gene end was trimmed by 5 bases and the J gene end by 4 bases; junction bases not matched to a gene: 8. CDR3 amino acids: CASSPRTGRPDTQYF. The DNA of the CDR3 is TGTGCCAGCAGTCCTAGGACAGGGCGCCCAGATACGCAGTATTTT. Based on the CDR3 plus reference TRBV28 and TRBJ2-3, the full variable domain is DVKVTQSSRYLVKRTGEKVFLECVQDMDHENMFWYRQDPGLGLRLIYFSYDVKMKEKGDIPEGYSVSREKKERFSLILESASTNQTSMYLCASSPRTGRPDTQYFGPGTRLTVL.

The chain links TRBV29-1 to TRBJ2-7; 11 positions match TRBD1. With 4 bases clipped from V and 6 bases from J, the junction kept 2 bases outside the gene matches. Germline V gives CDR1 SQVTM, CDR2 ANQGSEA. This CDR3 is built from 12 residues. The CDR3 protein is CSVGTGGVEQYF. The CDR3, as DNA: TGCAGCGTTGGGACAGGGGGCGTCGAGCAGTACTTC.

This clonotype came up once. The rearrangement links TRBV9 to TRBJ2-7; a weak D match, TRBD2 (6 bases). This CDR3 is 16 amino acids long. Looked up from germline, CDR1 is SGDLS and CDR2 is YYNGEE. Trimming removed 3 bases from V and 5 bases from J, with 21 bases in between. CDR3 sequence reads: CASSATGSPILDEQYF. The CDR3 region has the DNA TGTGCCAGCAGCGCCACCGGGAGCCCTATCCTGGACGAGCAGTACTTC.

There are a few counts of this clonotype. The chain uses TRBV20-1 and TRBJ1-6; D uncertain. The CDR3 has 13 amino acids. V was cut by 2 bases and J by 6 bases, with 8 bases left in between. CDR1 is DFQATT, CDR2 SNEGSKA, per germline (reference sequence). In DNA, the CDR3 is TGCAGTGCTAGACAGCTGGGTAATTCACCCCTCCACTTT. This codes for CSARQLGNSPLHF.

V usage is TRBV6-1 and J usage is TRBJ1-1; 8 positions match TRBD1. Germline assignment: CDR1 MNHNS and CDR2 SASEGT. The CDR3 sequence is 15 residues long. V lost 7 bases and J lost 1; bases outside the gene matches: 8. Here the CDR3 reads CASNPRGQGNTEAFF. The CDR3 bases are TGTGCCAGCAACCCCAGGGGGCAAGGGAACACTGAAGCTTTCTTT.

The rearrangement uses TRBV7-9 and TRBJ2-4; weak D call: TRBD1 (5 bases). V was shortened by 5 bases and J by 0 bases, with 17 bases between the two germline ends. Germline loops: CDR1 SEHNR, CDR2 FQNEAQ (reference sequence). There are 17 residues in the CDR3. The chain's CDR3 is CASSPGADIKAKNIQYF. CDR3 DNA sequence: TGTGCCAGCAGCCCTGGTGCGGACATCAAAGCCAAAAACATTCAGTACTTC.

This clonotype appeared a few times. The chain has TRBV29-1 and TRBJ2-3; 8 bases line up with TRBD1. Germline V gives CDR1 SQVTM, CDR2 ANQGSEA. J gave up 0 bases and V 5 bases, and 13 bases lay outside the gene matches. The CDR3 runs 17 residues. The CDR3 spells CSVSPRDRIPSTDTQYF. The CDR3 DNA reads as TGCAGCGTTTCACCTCGGGACAGGATCCCTAGCACAGATACGCAGTATTTT.

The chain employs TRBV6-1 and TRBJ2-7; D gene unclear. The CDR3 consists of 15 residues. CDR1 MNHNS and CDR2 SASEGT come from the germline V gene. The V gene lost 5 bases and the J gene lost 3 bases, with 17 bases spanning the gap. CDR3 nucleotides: TGTGCCAGCAGTACCGGCCTCGCAGCAGGCTACGAGCAGTACTTC. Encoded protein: CASSTGLAAGYEQYF.

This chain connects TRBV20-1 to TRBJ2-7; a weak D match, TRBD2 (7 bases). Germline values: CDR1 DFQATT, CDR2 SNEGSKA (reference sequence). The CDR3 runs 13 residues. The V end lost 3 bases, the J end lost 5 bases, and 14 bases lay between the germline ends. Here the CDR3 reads CSARRGGADEQYF. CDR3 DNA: TGCAGTGCTAGGCGAGGGGGGGCGGACGAGCAGTACTTC.

The CDR3 protein is CASSQAASGSLYNEQFF. The CDR3 nucleotides read TGCGCCAGCAGCCAAGCTGCTAGCGGGAGTCTGTACAATGAGCAGTTCTTC. This sequence joins TRBV4-1 and TRBJ2-1, with 10 bases identical to TRBD2. The CDR3 is made up of 17 amino acids. The ends lost 1 base at V and 4 bases at J; junction bases unmatched: 7. Germline CDR1 and CDR2: MGHRA and YSYEKL.

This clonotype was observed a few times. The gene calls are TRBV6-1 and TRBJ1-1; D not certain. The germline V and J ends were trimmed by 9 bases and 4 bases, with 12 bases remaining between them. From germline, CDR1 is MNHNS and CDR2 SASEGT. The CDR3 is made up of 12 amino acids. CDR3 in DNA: TGTGCCAGTTGGGTCCTGAGCACTGAAGCTTTCTTT. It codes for CASWVLSTEAFF.

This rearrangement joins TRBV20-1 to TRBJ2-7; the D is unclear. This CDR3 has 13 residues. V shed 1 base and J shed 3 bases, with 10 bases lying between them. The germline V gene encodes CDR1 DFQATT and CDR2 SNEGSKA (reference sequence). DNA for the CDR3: TGCAGTGCTAGAGCTCCCGCCCTCTACGAGCAGTACTTC. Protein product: CSARAPALYEQYF.

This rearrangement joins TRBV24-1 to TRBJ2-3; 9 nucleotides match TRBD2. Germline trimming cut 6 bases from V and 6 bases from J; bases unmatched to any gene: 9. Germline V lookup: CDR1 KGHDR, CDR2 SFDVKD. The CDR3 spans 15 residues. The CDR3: CATSRAGGASDTQYF. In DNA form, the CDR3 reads TGTGCCACCAGTCGCGCGGGAGGGGCGTCCGATACGCAGTATTTT.